Listed below are T cell receptor beta chains from one sample, sequenced in a study of chemoradiotherapy in HPV16-positive cancers. The table came from immunoSEQ multiplex PCR; TCRdb's copy has only in-frame clones and leaves some out. Counted here are about 12,000 clones, approximately 80% occurring once; the ten biggest clones make up roughly 1.4%. The sample was collected from a patient who underwent chemoradiotherapy. The receptor set was obtained from a human donor with HPV-associated anogenital cancer. CDR3s include the opening cysteine and the closing phenylalanine or tryptophan. The order of the fields is V gene, J gene, clone size, D gene, CDR3 protein, CDR3 DNA. D genes are given only for firm matches. Expanded clones are given a class, and other clones once, few, many or no size at all.

v_call: TRBV2; j_call: TRBJ1-2; clone_size: .; d_call: TRBD1; cdr3_aa: CASRKTGDGNYGYTF; cdr3_nt: TGTGCCAGCAGAAAGACAGGGGACGGTAACTATGGCTACACCTTC
v_call: TRBV6-1; j_call: TRBJ2-2; clone_size: .; d_call: .; cdr3_aa: CASSANTGELFF; cdr3_nt: TGTGCCAGCAGTGCGAACACCGGGGAGCTGTTTTTT
v_call: TRBV27; j_call: TRBJ2-5; clone_size: once; d_call: .; cdr3_aa: CASGDILDQETQYF; cdr3_nt: TGTGCCAGCGGGGACATCCTCGACCAAGAGACCCAGTACTTC
v_call: TRBV6-5; j_call: TRBJ1-2; clone_size: .; d_call: .; cdr3_aa: CASSAYRTGTYGYTF; cdr3_nt: TGTGCCAGCAGTGCCTATAGGACGGGGACTTATGGCTACACCTTC
v_call: TRBV4-1; j_call: TRBJ1-2; clone_size: .; d_call: .; cdr3_aa: CASSQDYRNTYGYTF; cdr3_nt: TGCGCCAGCAGCCAAGACTACAGAAATACCTATGGCTACACCTTC
v_call: TRBV4-2; j_call: TRBJ2-7; clone_size: .; d_call: TRBD1; cdr3_aa: CASSSRTGLYEQYF; cdr3_nt: TGTGCCAGCAGCTCACGGACAGGCCTCTACGAGCAGTACTTC
v_call: TRBV7-9; j_call: TRBJ1-2; clone_size: .; d_call: TRBD1; cdr3_aa: CASSFSTGTGGAHGYTF; cdr3_nt: TGTGCCAGCAGCTTTAGTACCGGGACAGGGGGCGCGCATGGCTACACCTTC
v_call: TRBV20-1; j_call: TRBJ1-1; clone_size: .; d_call: TRBD1; cdr3_aa: CSHRGRGEAFF; cdr3_nt: TGCAGCCACAGGGGGAGGGGTGAAGCTTTCTTT
v_call: TRBV21-1; j_call: TRBJ1-2; clone_size: .; d_call: .; cdr3_aa: CASSGRGGLRVNGYTF; cdr3_nt: TGTGCCAGCAGCGGGCGGGGGGGGTTGCGAGTCAATGGCTACACCTTC
v_call: TRBV7-3; j_call: TRBJ1-1; clone_size: .; d_call: TRBD1; cdr3_aa: CASSSDRYGAEAFF; cdr3_nt: TGTGCCAGCAGCTCGGACAGGTATGGGGCTGAAGCTTTCTTT
v_call: TRBV6-1; j_call: TRBJ2-3; clone_size: .; d_call: .; cdr3_aa: CATFVRADTQYF; cdr3_nt: TGTGCCACCTTCGTCAGGGCAGATACGCAGTATTTT
v_call: TRBV15; j_call: TRBJ1-4; clone_size: .; d_call: .; cdr3_aa: CATSRVNEKLFF; cdr3_nt: TGTGCCACCAGCAGAGTTAATGAAAAACTGTTTTTT
v_call: TRBV30; j_call: TRBJ2-5; clone_size: .; d_call: .; cdr3_aa: CAWAEAGLKTQYF; cdr3_nt: TGTGCCTGGGCAGAGGCGGGGTTGAAGACCCAGTACTTC
v_call: TRBV7-9; j_call: TRBJ1-2; clone_size: .; d_call: .; cdr3_aa: CASSMNGRGRLNYGYTF; cdr3_nt: TGTGCCAGCAGCATGAATGGCAGGGGAAGGCTCAACTATGGCTACACCTTC
v_call: TRBV12-5; j_call: TRBJ1-2; clone_size: once; d_call: .; cdr3_aa: CASGSSTGANYGYTF; cdr3_nt: TGTGCTAGTGGTTCCTCGACAGGAGCTAACTATGGCTACACCTTC
v_call: TRBV4-3; j_call: TRBJ2-2; clone_size: .; d_call: .; cdr3_aa: CASSQGSADNTGELFF; cdr3_nt: TGCGCCAGCAGCCAAGGCTCAGCGGACAACACCGGGGAGCTGTTTTTT